The 25 T cell receptor beta chains given below trace back to one sample, sequenced in a study of blood T cell repertoires in COVID-19. Only in-frame clones appear in the TCRdb table, and some are missing; sequencing was by immunoSEQ multiplex PCR. The sample holds about 20,000 clones, approximately 95% seen once. Sequenced input: peripheral blood. The receptors were sampled from a woman in her forties or fifties with active COVID-19.

This chain uses TRBV24-1 with TRBJ2-1, with D maybe TRBD1 (5 bases). The CDR3 extends over 14 amino acids. Germline-derived CDR1 and CDR2 are KGHDR and SFDVKD. V was shortened by 3 bases and J by 9 bases, with 14 bases between the two germline ends. The CDR3 region has the DNA TGTGCCACCAGTGATGACCGGACACCGGCTGAGCAGTTCTTC. Protein sequence: CATSDDRTPAEQFF.

The chain employs TRBV7-8 and TRBJ1-2, with TRBD1 identical over 10 bases. The CDR3 covers 14 residues. CDR1 and CDR2 from the germline V gene are SGHVS and FQNEAQ. Unmatched junction bases numbered 4, after V lost 1 base and J lost 8 bases. CDR3 nucleotide sequence: TGTGCCAGCAGCTTAGGGGGGACAGGGGTAGGCTACACCTTC. This translates into CASSLGGTGVGYTF.

The chain is built from TRBV27 and TRBJ1-6, with D hard to call. The V end was cut by 6 bases, the J end by 9 bases, with 18 bases between. CDR1 and CDR2 from the germline V gene are MNHEY and SMNVEV (reference sequence). The CDR3 covers 15 residues. The CDR3 loop is CASSEDMNDFSPLHF. Written as DNA, the CDR3 is TGTGCCAGCAGCGAAGACATGAACGATTTTTCACCCCTCCACTTT.

The rearrangement links TRBV12-3 or TRBV12-4 to TRBJ1-5; D remains unclear. This CDR3 region has 8 residues. The CDR3 region has the DNA TGTCCGCCGCGCTCCCAGCATTTT. Protein sequence: CPPRSQHF.

This clone was counted a few times. The chain has TRBV18 and TRBJ2-1; D is unclear. Trimming removed 2 bases from V and 3 bases from J, with 8 bases in between. The CDR3 runs 14 residues. Germline V gene sequence: CDR1 KGHSH, CDR2 LQKENI. The CDR3 spells CASSPRQVYNEQFF. CDR3 bases: TGTGCCAGCTCACCAAGGCAGGTCTACAATGAGCAGTTCTTC.

The chain employs TRBV10-1 and TRBJ2-2; TRBD2 matches at 10 bases. This CDR3 region has 16 residues. CDR1 is WNHNN and CDR2 is SYGVQD in the germline V gene (reference sequence). With V trimmed by 3 bases and J by 5 bases, 6 bases remained unmatched. CDR3 sequence reads: CASSDRTSGNTGELFF. DNA for the CDR3: TGCGCCAGCAGTGACCGCACTAGCGGGAATACCGGGGAGCTGTTTTTT.

The chain is built from TRBV27 and TRBJ2-3; no firm D call. This CDR3 spans 14 amino acids. Trimming cost V 2 bases and J 2 bases, with 8 bases left between them. Germline-derived CDR1 and CDR2 are MNHEY and SMNVEV (reference sequence). CDR3 in DNA: TGTGCCAGCAGTTTAATGTCCCACACAGATACGCAGTATTTT. Residues: CASSLMSHTDTQYF.

V and J are TRBV19 and TRBJ2-1; a weak D match, TRBD2 (5 bases). This CDR3 is 13 amino acids long. CDR1 and CDR2 (germline): LNHDA, SQIVND (reference sequence). V was shortened by 3 bases and J by 8 bases, with 11 bases between the two germline ends. The CDR3 coding sequence is TGTGCCAGTAGTATCGGGCTAGCCCATGAGCAGTTCTTC. It specifies CASSIGLAHEQFF.

V usage is TRBV5-5 and J usage is TRBJ1-1; tentatively, D is TRBD1 (6 bases). Looked up from germline, CDR1 is SGHKS and CDR2 is YYEKEE (reference sequence). Trimming took 4 bases from V and 1 from J, leaving 11 bases between them. The CDR3 has 14 residues. DNA for the CDR3: TGTGCCAGCAGCCGCAGGACAGAGAACACTGAAGCTTTCTTT. Residues: CASSRRTENTEAFF.

The V gene is TRBV12-3 or TRBV12-4, the J gene TRBJ2-1, with unresolved D. This CDR3 has 12 amino acids. Trimming stripped 2 bases from V and 9 bases from J, with 8 bases between. CDR3: CASSLNTGEQFF. DNA of the CDR3: TGTGCCAGCAGTTTAAATACGGGTGAGCAGTTCTTC.

This chain uses TRBV7-2 with TRBJ2-3, with TRBD2 as a possible D gene (6 bases). Trimming left V 1 base short and J 14 bases short, with 31 bases between. The CDR3 runs to 18 residues. CDR1 and CDR2 (germline): SGHTA, FQGNSA. CDR3 residues: CASSLEVVRLLTGVRLYF. In DNA form, the CDR3 reads TGTGCCAGCAGCTTAGAGGTCGTTAGACTCCTCACGGGAGTACGTCTGTATTTT.

CDR3 in amino acids: CASRQGATGELFF. CDR3 sequence (DNA): TGTGCGTCACGGCAGGGGGCAACCGGGGAGCTGTTTTTT. The J gene is TRBJ2-2, the V gene TRBV7-9; 8 positions match TRBD1. Germline V gene sequence: CDR1 SEHNR, CDR2 FQNEAQ (reference sequence). CDR3 length equals 13 residues.

This chain links TRBV28 with TRBJ2-4; TRBD1 matches 9 bases. The CDR3 contains 14 residues. The germline gives CDR1 MDHEN, CDR2 SYDVKM. V shed 4 bases, J shed 7 bases, and the junction held 5 bases outside the gene matches. In nucleotides, the CDR3 is TGTGCCAGCAGTTATAGACAGGGGGGGAACATTCAGTACTTC. This translates into CASSYRQGGNIQYF.

This clone was recorded once. The rearrangement links TRBV5-1 to TRBJ2-7; a possible D gene is TRBD2 (6 bases). CDR3 length: 12 amino acids. V lost 3 bases to trimming and J lost 3 bases, with 7 bases between them. CDR1 SGHRS and CDR2 YFSETQ come from the germline V gene. The chain's CDR3 is CASSSRGYEQYF. The CDR3 DNA reads TGCGCCAGCAGCTCGCGGGGCTACGAGCAGTACTTC.

CDR3 sequence (DNA): TGCGCCAGCAGCTTATGGGCGGGAGAGGGCACAGATACGCAGTATTTT. Residues: CASSLWAGEGTDTQYF. V is TRBV5-1 and J is TRBJ2-3, with 7 nucleotides matching TRBD2. V lost 2 bases and J lost 1; bases outside the gene matches: 7. The CDR3 covers 16 residues. Germline V CDR1 and CDR2: SGHRS, YFSETQ.

This sequence joins TRBV9 and TRBJ1-1; TRBD1 matches 7 bases. Per germline, CDR1 SGDLS and CDR2 YYNGEE. V shed 4 bases and J 0 bases; nucleotides not matched to a gene: 3. This CDR3 is 14 amino acids long. The CDR3 loop is CASSPGQLNTEAFF. The CDR3 DNA sequence: TGTGCCAGCAGCCCGGGACAGCTGAACACTGAAGCTTTCTTT.

The CDR3 DNA sequence: TGCAGCGTTGAAGCGGGCAGGGGGCTCAAGAACACCGGGGAGCTGTTTTTT. Amino acids: CSVEAGRGLKNTGELFF. This chain uses TRBV29-1 with TRBJ2-2; 8 bases are shared with TRBD1. From germline, CDR1 is SQVTM and CDR2 ANQGSEA. The length of the CDR3 is 17 residues. J lost 1 base, V lost 1 base, and 8 bases had no gene match.

This rearrangement joins TRBV9 to TRBJ2-1; no reliable D call. The V gene lost 4 bases and the J gene lost 11 bases, with 13 bases spanning the gap. The CDR3 sequence is 12 residues long. Germline CDR1 is SGDLS and CDR2 is YYNGEE. The CDR3 loop reads CASSCVCAQQFF. CDR3 DNA sequence: TGTGCCAGCAGCTGCGTATGCGCGCAGCAGTTCTTC. Combining the CDR3 with reference TRBV9 and TRBJ2-1 gives the whole variable domain DSGVTQTPKHLITATGQRVTLRCSPRSGDLSVYWYQQSLDQGLQFLIQYYNGEERAKGNILERFSAQQFPDLHSELNLSSLELGDSALYFCASSCVCAQQFFGPGTRLTVL.

The V gene is TRBV27, the J gene TRBJ2-1; 10 bases are a match to TRBD2. The germline CDR1 and CDR2 sequences are MNHEY and SMNVEV (reference sequence). V shed 5 bases and J 4 bases; nucleotides not matched to a gene: 5. This CDR3 is built from 15 residues. The CDR3 sequence is CASSPGLASYNEQFF. Here the CDR3 DNA reads TGTGCCAGCAGTCCGGGACTAGCGTCTTACAATGAGCAGTTCTTC.

This CDR3 is CASSSWDRGSYEQYF. DNA of the CDR3: TGTGCCAGCAGCTCCTGGGACAGGGGTTCCTACGAGCAGTACTTC. The gene calls are TRBV5-6 and TRBJ2-7, with 10 bases lining up with TRBD1. CDR3 length equals 15 residues. Germline-derived CDR1 and CDR2 are SGHDT and YYEEEE. V trimming: 3 bases; J trimming: 1 base; junction bases outside the gene matches: 4. The full variable domain, completed using reference TRBV5-6 and TRBJ2-7, is DAGVTQSPTHLIKTRGQQVTLRCSPKSGHDTVSWYQQALGQGPQFIFQYYEEEERQRGNFPDRFSGHQFPNYSSELNVNALLLGDSALYLCASSSWDRGSYEQYFGPGTRLTVT.

This chain links TRBV28 with TRBJ2-7, with TRBD1 identical over 8 bases. The germline V gene encodes CDR1 MDHEN and CDR2 SYDVKM. The ends lost 5 bases at V and 4 bases at J; junction bases unmatched: 4. This CDR3 has 13 residues. DNA of the CDR3: TGTGCCAGCAGTGTAAACAGGGGGTACGAGCAGTACTTC. This sequence encodes CASSVNRGYEQYF. The complete variable domain, with remaining parts taken from reference TRBV28 and TRBJ2-7, reads DVKVTQSSRYLVKRTGEKVFLECVQDMDHENMFWYRQDPGLGLRLIYFSYDVKMKEKGDIPEGYSVSREKKERFSLILESASTNQTSMYLCASSVNRGYEQYFGPGTRLTVT.

The CDR3 sequence: CASSFRTGGNTIYF. CDR3 nucleotides: TGTGCCAGCAGTTTCCGAACAGGTGGAAACACCATATATTTT. The chain combines TRBV6-5 with TRBJ1-3, with a tentative D call TRBD1 (5 bases). The V and J ends lost 4 bases and 3 bases respectively, with 10 bases between them. Looked up from germline, CDR1 is MNHEY and CDR2 is SVGAGI. The CDR3 has 14 residues.

The chain uses TRBV7-9 and TRBJ2-3; D perhaps matches TRBD1 (6 bases). The CDR3 sequence is 15 residues long. The ends were cut back, 5 bases at V and 2 bases at J, with 14 bases in the middle. Germline-derived CDR1 and CDR2 are SEHNR and FQNEAQ (reference sequence). The CDR3 spells CASSTQGQATDTQYF. The CDR3 DNA follows: TGTGCCAGCAGCACACAGGGTCAGGCCACAGATACGCAGTATTTT.

The V and J genes are TRBV4-1 and TRBJ1-1, with a tentative D call TRBD1 (6 bases). Trimming removed 4 bases at V and 4 bases at J, with 13 bases between. The CDR3 is 14 amino acids. The germline V gene has CDR1 MGHRA and CDR2 YSYEKL. DNA for the CDR3: TGCGCCAGCAGCCTCATACAGGGAGCCACTGAAGCTTTCTTT. As protein: CASSLIQGATEAFF.

This clone is a singleton in its sample. The V call is TRBV7-9, the J call TRBJ1-2; 7 bases are a match to TRBD1. The germline gives CDR1 SEHNR, CDR2 FQNEAQ (reference sequence). CDR3 length equals 13 residues. J was trimmed by 4 bases and V by 6 bases; bases with no gene match: 5. This chain's CDR3 is CASRPQGTYGYTF. In DNA, the CDR3 is TGTGCCAGCAGACCACAGGGGACCTATGGCTACACCTTC.